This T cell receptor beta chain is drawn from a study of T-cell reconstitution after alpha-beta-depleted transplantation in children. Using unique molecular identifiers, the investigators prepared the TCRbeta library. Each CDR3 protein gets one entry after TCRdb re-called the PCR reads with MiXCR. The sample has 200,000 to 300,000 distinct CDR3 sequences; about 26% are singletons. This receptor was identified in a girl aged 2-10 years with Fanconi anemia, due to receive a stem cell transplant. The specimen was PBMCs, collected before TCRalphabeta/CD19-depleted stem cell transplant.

The CDR3 DNA reads as TGCGCCAGCAGCCGGGCGGTAGAAGATACGCAGTATTTT. Its translation is CASSRAVEDTQYF. The V gene is TRBV5-1, the J gene TRBJ2-3; D remains ambiguous. V was trimmed by 4 bases and J by 5 bases, leaving 11 bases between them. This CDR3 comprises 13 residues. CDR1 is SGHRS, CDR2 YFSETQ, per germline.